One T cell receptor (beta chain) is described in this entry. This CDR3 is 20 amino acids long. From germline, CDR1 is MNHEY and CDR2 SVGEGT. Trimming at V came to 3 bases and at J to 12 bases, leaving 27 bases not matched to a gene. These data come from a study of blood T cell repertoires in COVID-19. On the study more broadly: Samples taken during acute and convalescent COVID-19 were collected in the United States, Italy and Spain. PBMCs, B-cell-depleted T cells, or T cells provided the cDNA or gDNA that made up the material.

Grouping used clinical history reported by participants in a survey and questionnaire. Within 2 weeks of study entry, exposed participants had contacted a PCR-confirmed or clinician-diagnosed COVID-19 case. The data were produced by immunoSEQ multiplex PCR, yet TCRdb's version contains in-frame clones alone and is incomplete. Counted here are approximately 380,000 clones, roughly 90% occurring once; the ten biggest clones make up 0.86%. The clonotype comes from a middle-aged woman who had been exposed to COVID-19. The chain recombines TRBV6-2 or TRBV6-3 with TRBJ2-1, with 9 nucleotides matching TRBD2. The sequenced material came from PBMCs or T cells enriched from blood (not recorded which). This CDR3 is CASSYLAGVAPNDYGYGQFF. The CDR3 nucleotides are TGTGCCAGCAGTTATTTAGCGGGAGTTGCCCCAAACGATTACGGGTATGGGCAGTTCTTC.